This T cell receptor beta chain stems from a study of OX40 agonist ivuxolimab in advanced cancers. V shed 5 bases and J 5 bases; nucleotides not matched to a gene: 18. The CDR3 contains 18 residues. Germline V gives CDR1 LNHNV, CDR2 YYDKDF (reference sequence). Clones were sequenced by immunoSEQ multiplex PCR, and TCRdb holds only the in-frame ones, with some missing. The sample carries over 75,000 clones, approximately 91% recorded once. The input for sequencing was CD4+ or CD8+ T cells sorted from blood, taken in a trial of the OX40 agonist ivuxolimab. The chain employs TRBV15 and TRBJ2-7, with 10 nucleotides matching TRBD1. The origin of this receptor is an adult with an advanced solid tumor such as melanoma, head and neck, liver or kidney cancer. The CDR3 bases are TGTGCCACCAGCTCTCGCCTGATCCGGGACAGGGGTTCAAACGAGCAGTACTTC. Protein product: CATSSRLIRDRGSNEQYF.